This TCR beta chain was documented in a study of OX40 agonist ivuxolimab in advanced cancers. Details on this clone: Its specificity is unknown.

Study-wide results and limits: The authors did not determine the antigen specificity of the expanded peripheral T cells.

The protocol was immunoSEQ multiplex PCR, while the TCRdb copy is restricted to in-frame clones and leaves out a portion. Among 45,000 to 65,000 clones listed, more than 70% were seen once. The CDR3 covers 13 residues. Germline V gene sequence: CDR1 ENHRY, CDR2 SYGVKD. Trimming removed 4 bases at V and 8 bases at J, with 14 bases between. This TCR was recovered from an adult with an advanced solid tumor such as melanoma, head and neck, liver or kidney cancer. The material sequenced was CD4+ or CD8+ T cells sorted from blood, taken in a trial of the OX40 agonist ivuxolimab. The V gene is TRBV10-3, the J gene TRBJ1-2, with D perhaps matching TRBD1 (5 bases). The CDR3 region is CAISVAAEGGYTF. In DNA form, the CDR3 reads TGTGCCATCAGTGTGGCGGCTGAGGGGGGCTACACCTTC.